This T cell receptor beta chain was observed in a study of radiotherapy plus CTLA-4 blockade in lung cancer. The study's findings and limits: The study found tumor-derived TCR clones expanded in blood after radiotherapy plus ipilimumab.

Measured with immunoSEQ multiplex PCR; TCRdb has only the in-frame clones, and not every one. The table lists some 110,000 clones, 81% of them singletons. Notes on this clone: Antigen unknown.

The CDR3 is made up of 12 amino acids. CDR1 and CDR2 from the germline V gene are SQVTM and ANQGSEA. With 0 bases removed from V and 8 bases from J, the gap between germline ends came to 8 bases. CTLA-4 blockade using ipilimumab, together with focal radiation, was received by patients with chemo-refractory metastatic non-small-cell lung cancer. The chain has TRBV29-1 and TRBJ1-3, with D possibly TRBD1 on 5 matching bases. The sequence was collected from a human donor with non-small cell lung cancer that progressed on radiotherapy plus ipilimumab. Some clones in this sample may be carry-over from other donors' samples. The material sequenced was peripheral blood, taken from a patient treated with radiotherapy plus ipilimumab. The CDR3 loop reads CSVEEQDDTIYF. CDR3 coding DNA: TGCAGCGTTGAAGAACAGGACGACACCATATATTTT.